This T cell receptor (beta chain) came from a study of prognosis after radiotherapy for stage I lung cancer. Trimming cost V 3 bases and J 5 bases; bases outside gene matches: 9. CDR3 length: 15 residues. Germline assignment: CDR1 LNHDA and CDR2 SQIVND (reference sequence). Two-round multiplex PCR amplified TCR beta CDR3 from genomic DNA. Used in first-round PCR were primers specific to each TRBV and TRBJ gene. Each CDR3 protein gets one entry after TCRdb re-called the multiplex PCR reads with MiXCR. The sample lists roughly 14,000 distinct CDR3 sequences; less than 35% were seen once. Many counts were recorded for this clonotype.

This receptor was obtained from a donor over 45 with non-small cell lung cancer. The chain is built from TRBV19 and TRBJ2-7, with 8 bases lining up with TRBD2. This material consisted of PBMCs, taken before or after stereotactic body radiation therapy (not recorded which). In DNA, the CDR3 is TGTGCCAGTAGTATTATGGGACTAGACGGCAACGAGCAGTACTTC. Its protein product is CASSIMGLDGNEQYF. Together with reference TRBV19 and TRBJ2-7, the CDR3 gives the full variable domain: DGGITQSPKYLFRKEGQNVTLSCEQNLNHDAMYWYRQDPGQGLRLIYYSQIVNDFQKGDIAEGYSVSREKKESFPLTVTSAQKNPTAFYLCASSIMGLDGNEQYFGPGTRLTVT.